These T cell receptor beta chains were read from a single sample in a study of Ad26.COV2.S vaccination and SARS-CoV-2 variants. Assay used: immunoSEQ multiplex PCR; TCRdb lists only in-frame clones, some missing. This sample has a few hundred thousand clones, with about 89% found just once. Source: peripheral blood, taken in a trial of Ad26.COV2.S vaccine versus placebo. The source is a person aged 18-65 years who received the Ad26.COV2.S COVID-19 vaccine or a placebo. Each CDR3 is given without its conserved first and last residue. Fields, in order: V gene, clone size, CDR3 protein. Part of the rows lack a size; the others show once, few, many or a class for expanded clones.

>TRBV5-8|-
ASSLPRGTQY
>TRBV12-5|-
ASGLVRGRGAGYT
>TRBV5-1|-
ASSLERQETQY
>TRBV11-2|-
ASSPNMEKLF
>TRBV5-1|-
ASSPPGGGANVLT
>TRBV19|-
ASSIVPQGHIQY
>TRBV5-6|-
ASSFTNYGYT
>TRBV11-1|-
ASSSASGWREQY
>TRBV6-1|-
ASSEDWRGQGYT
>TRBV2|-
ASSRTGATSNYGYT
>TRBV10-2|-
ASSEIQGTDQPQH
>TRBV7-7|few
ASSFSGATNEQF
>TRBV4-1|-
ASSPSGLAGGGELF
>TRBV7-9|-
ASSWTSGGANEQF
>TRBV5-1|-
ASSMNTEAF
>TRBV2|-
ASSEDRGGYT
>TRBV6-2/TRBV6-3|-
ASSYMGDQPQH
>TRBV6-2/TRBV6-3|-
ASSPLPASGSDNEQF
>TRBV11-2|-
ASSLDLTREDSPLH
>TRBV27|-
ASSFVGYTGNQPQH
>TRBV5-4|-
ASSLSTTGELF
>TRBV6-5|-
ATSLDRGYEQY
>TRBV11-3|few
ASSLDAGETQY
>TRBV3-1/TRBV3-2|-
ASSQDLASRVQETQY
>TRBV6-5|-
ASKVEQFSNIQY
>TRBV5-1|-
ASTPGGENTEAF
>TRBV18|-
ASSHDSLNTEAF
>TRBV6-4|-
ASLPPGNPYEQY
>TRBV18|-
ASSPYWASTDTQY
>TRBV5-1|-
ASSLGGREQY
>TRBV9|-
ASSVGTSGPGSYNEQF
>TRBV30|-
AWSVPSATTDTQY
>TRBV7-9|-
ASSLDGGVYGYT
>TRBV7-2|-
ASSLARGFRPLH
>TRBV12-5|-
ASGLATATNEKLF